This T cell receptor (beta chain) was retrieved from a study of cytomegalovirus exposure and HLA in healthy donors. PCR amplification relied on 60 Vbeta primers (plus 13 Jbeta primers). Clones were sequenced by immunoSEQ multiplex PCR, and TCRdb holds only the in-frame ones, with some missing. Found here are some 200,000 clones, approximately 81% of them singletons; the top ten hold approximately 3.8%. Per germline, CDR1 SNHLY and CDR2 FYNNEI. Trimming took 6 bases from V and 8 from J, leaving 22 bases between them. The CDR3 extends over 15 amino acids. The chain uses TRBV2 and TRBJ1-2; maybe TRBD1 (5 bases). Sequenced sample: PBMCs. The TCR was taken from a man aged 50 to 60 in good health and CMV-seronegative. In DNA form, the CDR3 reads TGTGCCAGCAGCCGATTTTGGGGGGACGGGTTAGGCTACACCTTC. This encodes CASSRFWGDGLGYTF.